This T cell receptor (beta chain) was profiled in a study of T cell responses to AZD1222 COVID-19 vaccine. Study at large: Second-dose groups at about 4 or about 12 weeks were pooled. Study outcomes and limitations: Per reports, nearly half of all spike-specific TCRs target regions that are unmutated in variants. Among the donors, most were white British and more were female, and clonal diversity was possibly underestimated.

V was clipped by 0 bases and J by 0 bases, with 12 bases between them. This CDR3 has 16 amino acids. Germline V gene data show CDR1 as SGHDT and CDR2 as YYEEEE. This table comes from immunoSEQ multiplex PCR, and its TCRdb copy is limited to in-frame clones, with some not included. The table has some 150,000 clones, 90% to 95% seen once. On this clone: As yet, its antigen is unknown.

This receptor was obtained from an adult in good health. Sequenced material: peripheral blood, taken on day 0 of AZD1222 vaccination. This rearrangement joins TRBV5-6 to TRBJ2-5, with D perhaps matching TRBD2 (6 bases). The CDR3 loop reads CASSLDLARYQETQYF. The CDR3 coding sequence is TGTGCCAGCAGCTTGGATCTAGCGAGGTACCAAGAGACCCAGTACTTC.